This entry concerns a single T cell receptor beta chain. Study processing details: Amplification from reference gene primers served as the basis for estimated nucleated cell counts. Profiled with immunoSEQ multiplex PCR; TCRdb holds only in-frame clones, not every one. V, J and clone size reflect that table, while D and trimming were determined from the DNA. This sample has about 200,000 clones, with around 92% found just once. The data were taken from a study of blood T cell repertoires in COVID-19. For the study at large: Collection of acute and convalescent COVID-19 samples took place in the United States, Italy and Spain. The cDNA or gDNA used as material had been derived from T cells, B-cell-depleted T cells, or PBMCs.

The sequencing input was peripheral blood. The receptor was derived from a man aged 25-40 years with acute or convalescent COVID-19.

CDR3 coding DNA: TGTGCCCAGCGCACTAGCGGATCCCTGGAGCAGTACTTC. Residues: CAQRTSGSLEQYF. The chain carries TRBV2 and TRBJ2-7, with 8 bases that match TRBD2. The trim removed 11 bases at V and 7 bases at J, leaving 13 bases unmatched. The CDR3 is made up of 13 amino acids. Germline V gene data show CDR1 as SNHLY and CDR2 as FYNNEI.